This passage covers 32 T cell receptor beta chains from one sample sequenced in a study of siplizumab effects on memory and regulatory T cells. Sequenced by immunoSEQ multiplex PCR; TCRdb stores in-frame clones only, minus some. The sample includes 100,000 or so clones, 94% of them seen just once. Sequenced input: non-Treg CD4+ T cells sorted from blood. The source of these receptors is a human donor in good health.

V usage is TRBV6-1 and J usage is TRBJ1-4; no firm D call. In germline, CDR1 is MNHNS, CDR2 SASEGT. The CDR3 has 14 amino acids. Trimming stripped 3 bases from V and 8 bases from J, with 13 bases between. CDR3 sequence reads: CASSDRAVREKLFF. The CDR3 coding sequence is TGTGCCAGCAGTGATCGGGCAGTACGAGAAAAACTGTTTTTT.

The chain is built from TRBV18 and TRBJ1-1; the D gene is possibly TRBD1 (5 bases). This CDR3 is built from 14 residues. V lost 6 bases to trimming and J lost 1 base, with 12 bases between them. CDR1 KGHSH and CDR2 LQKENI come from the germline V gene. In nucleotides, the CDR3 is TGTGCCAGCTCCCCGGGACGGAGGAACACTGAAGCTTTCTTT. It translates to CASSPGRRNTEAFF. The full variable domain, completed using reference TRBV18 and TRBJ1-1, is NAGVMQNPRHLVRRRGQEARLRCSPMKGHSHVYWYRQLPEEGLKFMVYLQKENIIDESGMPKERFSAEFPKEGPSILRIQQVVRGDSAAYFCASSPGRRNTEAFFGQGTRLTVV.

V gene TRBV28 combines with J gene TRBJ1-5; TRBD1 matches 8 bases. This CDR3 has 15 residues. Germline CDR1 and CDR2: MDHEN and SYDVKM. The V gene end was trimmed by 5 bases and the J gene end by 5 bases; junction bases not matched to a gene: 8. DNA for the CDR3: TGTGCCAGCAGTCTTCTCACAGGGGGAGATCAGCCCCAGCATTTT. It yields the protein CASSLLTGGDQPQHF.

CDR3 nucleotides: TGTGCCAGCAGCCCCGGACTAGCGACGGACGAGCAGTACTTC. Translating gives CASSPGLATDEQYF. J is TRBJ2-7 and V is TRBV7-2, with 9 bases that match TRBD2. The CDR3 runs 14 residues. CDR1 and CDR2 (germline): SGHTA, FQGNSA. The J segment lost 5 bases and the V segment lost 5 bases, leaving 7 bases of the junction unmatched.

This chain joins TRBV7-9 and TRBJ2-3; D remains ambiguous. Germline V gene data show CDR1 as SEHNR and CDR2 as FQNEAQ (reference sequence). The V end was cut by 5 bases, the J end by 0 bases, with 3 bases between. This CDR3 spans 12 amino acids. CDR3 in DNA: TGTGCCAGCAGCCTTAGCACAGATACGCAGTATTTT. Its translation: CASSLSTDTQYF. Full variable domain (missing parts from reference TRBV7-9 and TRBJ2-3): DTGVSQNPRHKITKRGQNVTFRCDPISEHNRLYWYRQTLGQGPEFLTYFQNEAQLEKSRLLSDRFSAERPKGSFSTLEIQRTEQGDSAMYLCASSLSTDTQYFGPGTRLTVL.

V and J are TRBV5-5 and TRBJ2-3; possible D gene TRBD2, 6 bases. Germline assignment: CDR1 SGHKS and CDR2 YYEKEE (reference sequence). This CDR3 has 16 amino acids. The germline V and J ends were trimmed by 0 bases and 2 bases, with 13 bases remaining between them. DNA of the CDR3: TGTGCCAGCAGCTTGGTTGGGGGGAGCTTCACAGATACGCAGTATTTT. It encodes CASSLVGGSFTDTQYF.

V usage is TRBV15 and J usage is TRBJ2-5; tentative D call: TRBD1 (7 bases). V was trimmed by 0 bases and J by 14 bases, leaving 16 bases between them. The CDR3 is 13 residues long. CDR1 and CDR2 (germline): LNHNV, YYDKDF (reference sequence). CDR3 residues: CATSRERGDSLYF. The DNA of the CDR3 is TGTGCCACCAGCAGAGAGAGGGGGGACAGCTTATACTTC.

CDR3 in amino acids: CASSLRAAGDEQYF. The CDR3 bases are TGTGCCAGCAGCTTGAGGGCAGCGGGAGACGAGCAGTACTTC. The genes are TRBV5-4 and TRBJ2-7, with 8 bases identical to TRBD2. V shed 1 base, J shed 5 bases, and the junction held 5 bases outside the gene matches. Germline CDR1 and CDR2: SGHNT and YYREEE (reference sequence). The CDR3 consists of 14 residues.

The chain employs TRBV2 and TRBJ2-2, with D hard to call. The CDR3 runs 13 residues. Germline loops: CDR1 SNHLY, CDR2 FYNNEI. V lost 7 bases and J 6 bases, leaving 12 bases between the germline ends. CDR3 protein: CASNPARSGELFF. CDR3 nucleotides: TGTGCCAGCAACCCCGCCCGGTCCGGGGAGCTGTTTTTT.

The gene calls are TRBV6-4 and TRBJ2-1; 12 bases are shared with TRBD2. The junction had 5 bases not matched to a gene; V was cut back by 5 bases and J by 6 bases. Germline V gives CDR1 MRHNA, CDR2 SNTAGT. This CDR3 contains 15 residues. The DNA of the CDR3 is TGTGCCAGCAGTATACTAGCGGGAGGTTTCAATGAGCAGTTCTTC. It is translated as CASSILAGGFNEQFF.

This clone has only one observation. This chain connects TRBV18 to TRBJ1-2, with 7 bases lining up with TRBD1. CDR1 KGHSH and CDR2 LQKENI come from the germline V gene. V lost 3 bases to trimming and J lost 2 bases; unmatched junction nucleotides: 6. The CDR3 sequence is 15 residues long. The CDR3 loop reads CASSPTTGLNYGYTF. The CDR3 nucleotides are TGTGCCAGCTCACCGACGACAGGGTTGAACTATGGCTACACCTTC.

The CDR3 sequence is CASSPRSSGNTIYF. In DNA form, the CDR3 reads TGTGCCAGTAGTCCGCGGAGCTCTGGAAACACCATATATTTT. J is TRBJ1-3 and V is TRBV19; unclear D gene. Germline V gene sequence: CDR1 LNHDA, CDR2 SQIVND (reference sequence). CDR3 length: 14 residues. Trimming pared 5 bases from V and 0 bases from J, leaving 8 bases between. Complete variable domain (other parts from reference TRBV19 and TRBJ1-3): DGGITQSPKYLFRKEGQNVTLSCEQNLNHDAMYWYRQDPGQGLRLIYYSQIVNDFQKGDIAEGYSVSREKKESFPLTVTSAQKNPTAFYLCASSPRSSGNTIYFGEGSWLTVV.

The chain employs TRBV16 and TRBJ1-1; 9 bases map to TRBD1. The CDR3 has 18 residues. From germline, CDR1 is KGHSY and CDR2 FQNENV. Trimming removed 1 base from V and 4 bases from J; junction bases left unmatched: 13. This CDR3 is CASSQLGQGLSIPTEAFF. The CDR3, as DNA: TGTGCCAGCAGCCAATTAGGACAGGGGCTCTCCATTCCCACTGAAGCTTTCTTT.

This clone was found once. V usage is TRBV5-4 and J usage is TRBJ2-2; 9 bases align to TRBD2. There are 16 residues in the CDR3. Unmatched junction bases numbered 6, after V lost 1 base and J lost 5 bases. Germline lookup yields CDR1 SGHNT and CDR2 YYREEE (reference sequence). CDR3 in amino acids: CASSLNSGRRTGELFF. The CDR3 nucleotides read TGTGCCAGCAGCTTGAATAGCGGGAGAAGGACCGGGGAGCTGTTTTTT.

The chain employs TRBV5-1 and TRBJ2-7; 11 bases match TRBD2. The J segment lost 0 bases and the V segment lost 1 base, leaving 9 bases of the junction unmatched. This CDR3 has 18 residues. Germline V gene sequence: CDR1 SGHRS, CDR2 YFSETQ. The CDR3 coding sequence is TGCGCCAGCAGCTTGACTAGCGGGAGTCTTGGGAGCTCCTACGAGCAGTACTTC. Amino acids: CASSLTSGSLGSSYEQYF.

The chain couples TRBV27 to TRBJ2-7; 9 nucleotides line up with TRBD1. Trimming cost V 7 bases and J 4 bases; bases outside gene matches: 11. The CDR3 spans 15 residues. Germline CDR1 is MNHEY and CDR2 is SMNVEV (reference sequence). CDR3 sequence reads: CASTFGTGSRYEQYF. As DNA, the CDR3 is TGTGCCAGCACCTTTGGGACAGGGTCGAGGTACGAGCAGTACTTC.

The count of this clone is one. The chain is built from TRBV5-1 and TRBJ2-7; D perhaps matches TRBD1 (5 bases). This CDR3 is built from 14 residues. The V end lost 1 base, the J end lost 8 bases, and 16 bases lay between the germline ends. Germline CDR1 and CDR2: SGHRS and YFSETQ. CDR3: CASSLSGIIEKQYF. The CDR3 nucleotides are TGCGCCAGCAGCTTGTCAGGGATCATTGAGAAGCAGTACTTC. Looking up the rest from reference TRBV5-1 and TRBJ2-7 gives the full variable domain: KAGVTQTPRYLIKTRGQQVTLSCSPISGHRSVSWYQQTPGQGLQFLFEYFSETQRNKGNFPGRFSGRQFSNSRSEMNVSTLELGDSALYLCASSLSGIIEKQYFGPGTRLTVT.

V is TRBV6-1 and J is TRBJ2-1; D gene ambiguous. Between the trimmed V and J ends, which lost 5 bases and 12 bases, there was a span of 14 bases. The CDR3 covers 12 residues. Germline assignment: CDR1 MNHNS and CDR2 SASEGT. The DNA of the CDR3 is TGTGCCAGCAGTACCCAGAGCCGTTCGCAGTTCTTC. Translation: CASSTQSRSQFF.

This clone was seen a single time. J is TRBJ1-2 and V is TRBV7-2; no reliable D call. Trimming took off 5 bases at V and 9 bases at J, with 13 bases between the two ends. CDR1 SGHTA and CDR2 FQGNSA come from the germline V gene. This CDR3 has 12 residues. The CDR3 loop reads CASSDRLVSYTF. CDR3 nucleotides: TGTGCCAGCAGCGACCGACTAGTAAGCTACACCTTC.

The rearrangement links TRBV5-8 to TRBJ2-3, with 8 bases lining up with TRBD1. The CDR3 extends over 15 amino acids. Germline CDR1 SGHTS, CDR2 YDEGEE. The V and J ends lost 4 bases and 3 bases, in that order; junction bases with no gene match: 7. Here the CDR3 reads CASSHGDRTTDTQYF. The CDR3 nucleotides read TGTGCCAGCAGCCACGGGGACAGGACAACAGATACGCAGTATTTT.

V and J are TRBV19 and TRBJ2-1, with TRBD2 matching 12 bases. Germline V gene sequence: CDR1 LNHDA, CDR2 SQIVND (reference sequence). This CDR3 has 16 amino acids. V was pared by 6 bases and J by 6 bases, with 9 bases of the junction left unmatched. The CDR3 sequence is CASSPLPGLAGNEQFF. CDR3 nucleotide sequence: TGTGCCAGTAGCCCTCTGCCGGGACTAGCGGGCAATGAGCAGTTCTTC.

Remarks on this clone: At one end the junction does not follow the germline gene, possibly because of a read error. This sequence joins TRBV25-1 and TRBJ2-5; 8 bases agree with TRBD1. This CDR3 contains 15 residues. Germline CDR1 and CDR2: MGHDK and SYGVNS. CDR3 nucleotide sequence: TGTGCCGGCAGTGAAGGACAGGGACCCCAAGAGACCCAGTACTTC. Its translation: CAGSEGQGPQETQYF.

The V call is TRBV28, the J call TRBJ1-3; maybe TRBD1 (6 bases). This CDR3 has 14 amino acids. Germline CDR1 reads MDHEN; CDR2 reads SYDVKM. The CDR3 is CALGDAGVGNTIYF. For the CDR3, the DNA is TGTGCGTTGGGTGATGCAGGGGTCGGAAACACCATATATTTT.

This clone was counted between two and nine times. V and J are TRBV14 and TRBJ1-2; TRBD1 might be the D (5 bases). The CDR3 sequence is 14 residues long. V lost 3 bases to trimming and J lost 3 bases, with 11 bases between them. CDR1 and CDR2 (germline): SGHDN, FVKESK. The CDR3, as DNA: TGTGCCAGCAGCCATACCGGGACGGACTATGGCTACACCTTC. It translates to CASSHTGTDYGYTF.

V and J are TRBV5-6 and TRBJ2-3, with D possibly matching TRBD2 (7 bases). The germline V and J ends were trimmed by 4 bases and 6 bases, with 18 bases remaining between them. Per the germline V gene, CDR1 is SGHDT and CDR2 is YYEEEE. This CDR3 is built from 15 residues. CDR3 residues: CASSPYRGALDTQYF. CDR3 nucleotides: TGTGCCAGCAGCCCATATCGGGGGGCCCTCGATACGCAGTATTTT.

CDR3 region: CASSLGGFPTNEKLFF. In DNA form, the CDR3 reads TGCGCCAGCAGCTTGGGGGGCTTTCCAACTAATGAAAAACTGTTTTTT. J is TRBJ1-4 and V is TRBV5-1; TRBD1 is a possible D gene (5 bases). V shed 0 bases and J shed 0 bases, with 9 bases lying between them. This CDR3 is built from 16 residues. In germline, CDR1 is SGHRS, CDR2 YFSETQ. Combining the CDR3 with reference TRBV5-1 and TRBJ1-4 gives the whole variable domain KAGVTQTPRYLIKTRGQQVTLSCSPISGHRSVSWYQQTPGQGLQFLFEYFSETQRNKGNFPGRFSGRQFSNSRSEMNVSTLELGDSALYLCASSLGGFPTNEKLFFGSGTQLSVL.

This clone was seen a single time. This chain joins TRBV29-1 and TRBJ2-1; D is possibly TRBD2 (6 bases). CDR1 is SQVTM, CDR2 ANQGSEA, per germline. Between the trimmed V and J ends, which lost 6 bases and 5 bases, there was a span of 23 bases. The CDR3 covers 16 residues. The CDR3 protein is CSVKITGLLRDNEQFF. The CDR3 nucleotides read TGCAGCGTCAAAATCACGGGACTCCTAAGAGACAATGAGCAGTTCTTC.

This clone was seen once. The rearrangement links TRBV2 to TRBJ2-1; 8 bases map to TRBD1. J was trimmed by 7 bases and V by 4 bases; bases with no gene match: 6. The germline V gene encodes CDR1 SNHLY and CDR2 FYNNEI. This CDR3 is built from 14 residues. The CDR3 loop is CASSGQGSYNEQFF. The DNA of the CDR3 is TGTGCCAGCAGTGGACAGGGGTCATATAATGAGCAGTTCTTC.

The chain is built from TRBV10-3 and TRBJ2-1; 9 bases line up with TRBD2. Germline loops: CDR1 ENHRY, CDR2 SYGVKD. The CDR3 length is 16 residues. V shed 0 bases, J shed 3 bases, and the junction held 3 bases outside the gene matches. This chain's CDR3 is CAISESGGRVYNEQFF. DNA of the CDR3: TGTGCCATCAGTGAGTCTGGCGGGAGGGTCTACAATGAGCAGTTCTTC.

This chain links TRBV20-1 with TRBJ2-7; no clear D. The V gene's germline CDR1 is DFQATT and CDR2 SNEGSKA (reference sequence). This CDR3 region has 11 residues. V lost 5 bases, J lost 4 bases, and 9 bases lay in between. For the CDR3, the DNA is TGCAGTGCTTCCCCCAATTACGAGCAGTACTTC. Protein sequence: CSASPNYEQYF.

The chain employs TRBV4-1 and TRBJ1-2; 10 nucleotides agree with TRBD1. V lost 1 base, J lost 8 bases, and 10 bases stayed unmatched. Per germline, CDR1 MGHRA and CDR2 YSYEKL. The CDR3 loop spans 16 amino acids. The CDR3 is CASSQGRTGGARGYTF. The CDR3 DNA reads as TGCGCCAGCAGCCAAGGGCGGACAGGGGGTGCTAGGGGCTACACCTTC.

The CDR3: CSVVGARRTEAFF. The CDR3 region has the DNA TGCAGCGTTGTGGGGGCGCGGAGAACTGAAGCTTTCTTT. The chain uses TRBV29-1 and TRBJ1-1; TRBD1 is a possible D gene (6 bases). The V end lost 4 bases, the J end lost 5 bases, and 14 bases lay between the germline ends. Germline values: CDR1 SQVTM, CDR2 ANQGSEA. This CDR3 is 13 amino acids long.